A single TCR beta chain is shown here with its context. This sample was taken from a study of blood T cell repertoires in COVID-19. About the research overall: The United States, Italy and Spain supplied acute and convalescent COVID-19 samples.

Assay used: immunoSEQ multiplex PCR; TCRdb lists only in-frame clones, some missing. This table has 110,000 to 150,000 clones, about 86% appearing once. This receptor was taken from a human donor in a cohort sampled during active COVID-19. The material sequenced was peripheral blood.

The CDR3 DNA sequence: TGTGCCAGCAGCCAAGATGGGGGCAGGGCTTATGCTGGCTACACCTTC. This sequence encodes CASSQDGGRAYAGYTF. The chain links TRBV4-2 to TRBJ1-2; D might be TRBD1 (6 bases). Trimming took 0 bases from V and 7 from J, leaving 18 bases between them. Germline V lookup: CDR1 LGHNA, CDR2 YNFKEQ. This CDR3 region has 16 residues.